Sequencing of this TCR beta chain was carried out in a study of lung T cells in sarcoidosis with Löfgren's syndrome. The CDR3 totals 12 residues. Germline CDR1 is ENHRY and CDR2 is SYGVKD. TCRdb recomputed calls from the reads with MiXCR, one row per CDR3 protein. This table holds a few thousand distinct CDR3 sequences, 20% found once. Worth noting for this clonotype: The conserved phenylalanine or tryptophan is not found at the CDR3 terminus, so this likely reflects a read error.

The sequenced material came from CD4+ T cells from bronchoalveolar lavage. This chain uses TRBV10-3 with TRBJ1-2; unclear D gene. This sequence was found in a human donor with sarcoidosis (Löfgren's syndrome or another form), or a control subject (not recorded which). The CDR3 region has the DNA TGTGCCATCAGAACAGAGAACTATAGCTACACCCTC. This gives the protein CAIRTENYSYTL.